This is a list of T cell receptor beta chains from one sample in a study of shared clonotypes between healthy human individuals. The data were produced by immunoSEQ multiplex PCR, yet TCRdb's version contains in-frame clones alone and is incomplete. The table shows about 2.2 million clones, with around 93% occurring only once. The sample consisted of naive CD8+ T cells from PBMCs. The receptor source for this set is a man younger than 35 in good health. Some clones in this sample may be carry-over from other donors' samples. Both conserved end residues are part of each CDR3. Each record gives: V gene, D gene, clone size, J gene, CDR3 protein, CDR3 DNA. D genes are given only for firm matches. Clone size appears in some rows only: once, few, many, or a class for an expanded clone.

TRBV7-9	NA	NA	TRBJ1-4	CASSRTVQGWGNEKLFF	TGTGCCAGCAGCCGAACCGTACAGGGCTGGGGTAATGAAAAACTGTTTTTT
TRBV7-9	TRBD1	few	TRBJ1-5	CASSLSGQGRSNQPQHF	TGTGCCAGCAGCCTAAGTGGACAGGGAAGGAGCAATCAGCCCCAGCATTTT
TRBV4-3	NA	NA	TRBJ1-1	CASSPRGWNTEAFF	TGCGCCAGCAGCCCCCGAGGCTGGAACACTGAAGCTTTCTTT
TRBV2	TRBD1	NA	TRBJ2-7	CASSQNSGTGGYEQYF	TGTGCCAGCAGTCAAAATTCCGGGACAGGGGGGTACGAGCAGTACTTC
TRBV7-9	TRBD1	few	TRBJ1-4	CASSIQGGSEKLFF	TGTGCCAGCAGCATCCAGGGGGGAAGTGAAAAACTGTTTTTT
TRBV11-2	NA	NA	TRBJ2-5	CASGTSGLDQETQYF	TGTGCCAGCGGGACCTCAGGGTTAGACCAAGAGACCCAGTACTTC
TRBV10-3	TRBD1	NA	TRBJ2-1	CAISAGTGYNEQFF	TGTGCCATCAGTGCCGGGACAGGGTACAATGAGCAGTTCTTC
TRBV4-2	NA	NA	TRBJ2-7	CASSPSSPGPLYEQYF	TGTGCCAGCAGCCCGTCATCTCCGGGACCCCTCTACGAGCAGTACTTC
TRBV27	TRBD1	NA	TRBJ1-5	CASSFGQGGSWWPQHF	TGTGCCAGCAGTTTTGGGCAGGGGGGAAGTTGGTGGCCCCAGCATTTT
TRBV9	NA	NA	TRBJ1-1	CASSVGGDTEAFF	TGTGCCAGCAGCGTAGGAGGTGATACTGAAGCTTTCTTT
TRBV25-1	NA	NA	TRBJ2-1	CASSAGGLSYNEQFF	TGTGCCAGCAGTGCTGGGGGTTTGTCCTACAATGAGCAGTTCTTC
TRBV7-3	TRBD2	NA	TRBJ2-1	CASSFGLAGGYNEQFF	TGTGCCAGCAGCTTCGGACTAGCGGGAGGGTACAATGAGCAGTTCTTC
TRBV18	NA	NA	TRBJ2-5	CASSPGGAVRETQYF	TGTGCCAGCTCACCAGGGGGAGCGGTAAGGGAGACCCAGTACTTC
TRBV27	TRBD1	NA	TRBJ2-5	CASRQGEETQYF	TGTGCCAGCAGACAGGGGGAAGAGACCCAGTACTTC
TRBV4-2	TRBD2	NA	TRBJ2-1	CASSFTGTSGNEQFF	TGTGCCAGCAGCTTTACCGGGACTAGCGGCAATGAGCAGTTCTTC
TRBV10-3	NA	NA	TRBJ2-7	CAISETLKTGTSYEQYF	TGTGCCATCAGTGAGACGTTAAAGACAGGAACCTCCTACGAGCAGTACTTC
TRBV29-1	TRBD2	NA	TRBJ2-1	CSGRDYTYNEQFF	TGCAGCGGCAGGGACTACACCTACAATGAGCAGTTCTTC
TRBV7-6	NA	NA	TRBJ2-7	CASSRDRDAGLAGVTYEQYF	TGTGCCAGCAGCCGGGACAGGGATGCAGGGCTAGCGGGAGTAACCTACGAGCAGTACTTC